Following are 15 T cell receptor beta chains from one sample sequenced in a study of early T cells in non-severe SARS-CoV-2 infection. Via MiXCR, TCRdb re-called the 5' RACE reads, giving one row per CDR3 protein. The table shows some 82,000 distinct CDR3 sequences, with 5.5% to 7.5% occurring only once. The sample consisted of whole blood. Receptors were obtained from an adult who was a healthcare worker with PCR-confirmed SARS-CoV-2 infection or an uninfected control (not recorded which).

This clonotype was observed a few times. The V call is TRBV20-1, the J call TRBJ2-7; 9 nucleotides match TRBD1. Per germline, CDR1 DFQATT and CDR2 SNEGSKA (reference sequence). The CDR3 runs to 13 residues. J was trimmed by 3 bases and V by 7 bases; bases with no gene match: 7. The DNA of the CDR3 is TGCAGTGGAACAGGGGGCGAGGTCTACGAGCAGTACTTC. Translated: CSGTGGEVYEQYF.

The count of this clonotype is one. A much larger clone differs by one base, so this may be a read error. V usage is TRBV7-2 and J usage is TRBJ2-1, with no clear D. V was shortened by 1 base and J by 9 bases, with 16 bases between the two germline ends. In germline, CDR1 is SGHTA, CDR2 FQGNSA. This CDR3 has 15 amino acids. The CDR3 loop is CASSLDRPILPEQFF. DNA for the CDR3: TGTGCCAGCAGCTTAGACAGACCGATTCTCCCTGAGCAGTTCTTC.

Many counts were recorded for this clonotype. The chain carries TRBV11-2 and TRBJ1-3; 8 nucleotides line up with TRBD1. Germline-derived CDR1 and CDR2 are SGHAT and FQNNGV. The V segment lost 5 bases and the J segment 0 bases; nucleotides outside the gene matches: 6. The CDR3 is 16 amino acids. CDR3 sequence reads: CASSTYRGSSGNTIYF. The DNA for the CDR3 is TGTGCCAGCAGCACGTACAGGGGGAGCTCTGGAAACACCATATATTTT.

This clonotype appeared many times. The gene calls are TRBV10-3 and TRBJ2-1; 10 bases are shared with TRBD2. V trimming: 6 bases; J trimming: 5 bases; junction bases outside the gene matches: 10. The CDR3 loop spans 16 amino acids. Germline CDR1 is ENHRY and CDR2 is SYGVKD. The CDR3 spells CAISVLTSGRNNEQFF. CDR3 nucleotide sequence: TGTGCCATCAGCGTACTGACTAGCGGGCGAAACAATGAGCAGTTCTTC.

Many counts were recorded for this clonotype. Here the CDR3 reads CSASTASTDTQYF. The CDR3 DNA sequence: TGCAGTGCTAGCACCGCTAGCACAGATACGCAGTATTTT. V usage is TRBV20-1 and J usage is TRBJ2-3; D gene unclear. Germline V gene sequence: CDR1 DFQATT, CDR2 SNEGSKA (reference sequence). The V end lost 3 bases, the J end lost 0 bases, and 7 bases lay between the germline ends. CDR3 length: 13 amino acids.

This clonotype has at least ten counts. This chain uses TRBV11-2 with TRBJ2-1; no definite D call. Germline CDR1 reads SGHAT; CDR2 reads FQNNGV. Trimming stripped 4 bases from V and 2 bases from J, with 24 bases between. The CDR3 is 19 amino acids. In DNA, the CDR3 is TGTGCCAGCAGCTACCTACCGAGCATCGTTAGGTTAACCTACAATGAGCAGTTCTTC. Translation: CASSYLPSIVRLTYNEQFF.

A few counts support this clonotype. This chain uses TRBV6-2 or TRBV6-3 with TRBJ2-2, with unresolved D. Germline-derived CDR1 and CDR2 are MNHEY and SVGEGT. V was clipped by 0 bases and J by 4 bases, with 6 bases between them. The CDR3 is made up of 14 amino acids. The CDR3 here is CASSYSTLTGELFF. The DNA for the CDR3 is TGTGCCAGCAGTTACTCGACTCTCACCGGGGAGCTGTTTTTT.

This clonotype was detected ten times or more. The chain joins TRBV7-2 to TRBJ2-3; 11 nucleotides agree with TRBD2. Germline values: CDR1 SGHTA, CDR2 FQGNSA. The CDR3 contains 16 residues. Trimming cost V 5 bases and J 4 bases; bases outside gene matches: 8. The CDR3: CASSPRLAGSPDTQYF. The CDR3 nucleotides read TGTGCCAGCAGCCCAAGACTAGCGGGGTCCCCAGATACGCAGTATTTT.

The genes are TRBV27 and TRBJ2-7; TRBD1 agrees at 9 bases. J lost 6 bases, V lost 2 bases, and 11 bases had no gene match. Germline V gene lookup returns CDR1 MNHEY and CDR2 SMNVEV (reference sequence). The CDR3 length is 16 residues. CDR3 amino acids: CASSLAGTGMGGEQYF. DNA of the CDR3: TGTGCCAGCAGTTTAGCCGGGACAGGGATGGGTGGCGAGCAGTACTTC.

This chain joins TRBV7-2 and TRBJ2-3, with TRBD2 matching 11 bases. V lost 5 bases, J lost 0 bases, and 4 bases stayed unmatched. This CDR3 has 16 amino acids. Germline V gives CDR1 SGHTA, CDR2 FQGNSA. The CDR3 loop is CASSPGTSGSTDTQYF. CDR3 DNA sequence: TGTGCCAGCAGCCCCGGGACTAGCGGCAGCACAGATACGCAGTATTTT.

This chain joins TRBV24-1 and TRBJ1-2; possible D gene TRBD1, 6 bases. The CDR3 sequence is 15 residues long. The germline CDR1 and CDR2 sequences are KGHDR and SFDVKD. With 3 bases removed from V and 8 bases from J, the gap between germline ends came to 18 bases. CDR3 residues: CATSDPSEQGDGYTF. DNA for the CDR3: TGTGCCACCAGTGATCCCTCAGAACAGGGAGACGGCTACACCTTC.

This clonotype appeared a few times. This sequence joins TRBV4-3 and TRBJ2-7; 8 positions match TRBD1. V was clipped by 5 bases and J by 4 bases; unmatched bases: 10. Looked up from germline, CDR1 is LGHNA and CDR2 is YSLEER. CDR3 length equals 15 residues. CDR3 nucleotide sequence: TGCGCCAGCAGCTCCTCCGGGACAGGATCTTACGAGCAGTACTTC. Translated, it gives CASSSSGTGSYEQYF.

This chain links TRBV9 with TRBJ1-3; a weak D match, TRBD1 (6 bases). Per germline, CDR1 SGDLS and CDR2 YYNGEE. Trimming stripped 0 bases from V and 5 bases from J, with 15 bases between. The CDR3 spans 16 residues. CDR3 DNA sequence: TGTGCCAGCAGCGTAGTAGGGGCAGGGGATCGAAACACCATATATTTT. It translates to CASSVVGAGDRNTIYF.

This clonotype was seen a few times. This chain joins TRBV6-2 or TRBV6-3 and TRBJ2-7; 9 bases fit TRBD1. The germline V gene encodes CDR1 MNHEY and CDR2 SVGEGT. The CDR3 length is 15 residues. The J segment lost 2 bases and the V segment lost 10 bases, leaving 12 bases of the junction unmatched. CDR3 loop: CATPSWGQGPYEQYF. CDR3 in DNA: TGTGCCACGCCTTCTTGGGGACAGGGACCCTACGAGCAGTACTTC.

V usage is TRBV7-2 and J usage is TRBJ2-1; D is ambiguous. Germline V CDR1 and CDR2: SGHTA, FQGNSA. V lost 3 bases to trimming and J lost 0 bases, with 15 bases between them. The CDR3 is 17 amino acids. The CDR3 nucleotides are TGTGCCAGCAGCTTGTATGGACGGAGAACCTCCTACAATGAGCAGTTCTTC. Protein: CASSLYGRRTSYNEQFF.